This T cell receptor beta chain was documented in a study of human T cells and chemical hapten exposure. The time point: patch test 2, 6 weeks after DPC sensitization. Treatment described: therapeutic diphenylcyclopropenone sensitization with weekly scalp DPC. This clonotype was recorded many times. TCRdb used MiXCR to reprocess the RACE reads, holding one entry per CDR3 protein. Altogether 85,000 or so distinct CDR3 sequences are present, approximately 10% being singletons, with the ten largest covering 1.5% to 2%. This CDR3 comprises 14 residues. Germline CDR1 reads DFQATT; CDR2 reads SNEGSKA (reference sequence). V was clipped by 6 bases and J by 5 bases, with 19 bases between them.

The material sequenced was whole blood, taken in connection with sensitization to the hapten diphenylcyclopropenone (DPC). J is TRBJ1-2 and V is TRBV20-1, with no clear D. The clonotype was recovered from a man younger than 35 with alopecia areata. Some clones in this sample may be carry-over from other donors' samples. Written as DNA, the CDR3 is TGCAGTGCCCGGACGGGCAATGCGGTGTATGGCTACACCTTC. Encoded protein: CSARTGNAVYGYTF.